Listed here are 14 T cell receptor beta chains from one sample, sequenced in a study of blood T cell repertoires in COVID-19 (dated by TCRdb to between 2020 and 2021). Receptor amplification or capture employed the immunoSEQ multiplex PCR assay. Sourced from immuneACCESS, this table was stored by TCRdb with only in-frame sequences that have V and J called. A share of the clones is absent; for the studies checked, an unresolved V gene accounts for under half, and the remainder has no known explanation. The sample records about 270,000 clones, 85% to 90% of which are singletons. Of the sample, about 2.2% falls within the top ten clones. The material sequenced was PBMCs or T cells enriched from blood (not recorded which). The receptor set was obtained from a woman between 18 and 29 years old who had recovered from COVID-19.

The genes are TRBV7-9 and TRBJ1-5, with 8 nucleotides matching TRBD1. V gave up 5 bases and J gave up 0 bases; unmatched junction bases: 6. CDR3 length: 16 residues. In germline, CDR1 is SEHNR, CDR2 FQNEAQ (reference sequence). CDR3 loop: CASSRDRGGSNQPQHF. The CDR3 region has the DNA TGTGCCAGCAGCCGTGACAGGGGTGGTAGCAATCAGCCCCAGCATTTT.

CDR3 sequence (DNA): TGTGCCAGCAGTTTAGGCGGTTTTAATCAGCCCCAGCATTTT. Amino acid sequence: CASSLGGFNQPQHF. J is TRBJ1-5 and V is TRBV28; D ambiguous. V was pared by 2 bases and J by 4 bases, with 9 bases between. The CDR3 covers 14 residues. Germline assignment: CDR1 MDHEN and CDR2 SYDVKM.

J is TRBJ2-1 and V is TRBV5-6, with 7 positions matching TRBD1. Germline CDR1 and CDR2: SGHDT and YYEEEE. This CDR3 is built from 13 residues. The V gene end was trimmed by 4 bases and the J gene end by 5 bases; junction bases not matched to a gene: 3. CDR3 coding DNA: TGTGCCAGCAGCGCGACAGGGCACAATGAGCAGTTCTTC. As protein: CASSATGHNEQFF.

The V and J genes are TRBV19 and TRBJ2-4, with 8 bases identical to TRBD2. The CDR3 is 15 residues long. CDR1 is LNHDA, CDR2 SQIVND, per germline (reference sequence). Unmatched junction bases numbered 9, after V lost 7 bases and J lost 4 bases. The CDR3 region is CASTGIAGIKNIQYF. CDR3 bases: TGTGCCAGTACGGGGATAGCGGGGATTAAAAACATTCAGTACTTC.

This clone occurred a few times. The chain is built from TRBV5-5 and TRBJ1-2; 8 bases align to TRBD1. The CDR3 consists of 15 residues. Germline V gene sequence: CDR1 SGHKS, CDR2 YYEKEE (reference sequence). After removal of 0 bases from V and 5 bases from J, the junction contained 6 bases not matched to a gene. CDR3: CASSLADRGRYGYTF. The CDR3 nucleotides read TGTGCCAGCAGCTTGGCCGACAGGGGAAGGTATGGCTACACCTTC.

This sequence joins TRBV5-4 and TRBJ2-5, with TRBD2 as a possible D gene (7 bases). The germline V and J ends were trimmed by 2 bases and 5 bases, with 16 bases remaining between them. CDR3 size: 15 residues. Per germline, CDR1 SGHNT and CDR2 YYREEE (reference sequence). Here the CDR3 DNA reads TGTGCCAGCAGCTTTGAGGGGGGGCCTAGGGAGACCCAGTACTTC. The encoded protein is CASSFEGGPRETQYF.

The CDR3: CASSFQVGTSYEQYF. CDR3 DNA sequence: TGTGCCAGCAGCTTTCAAGTGGGCACTTCCTACGAGCAGTACTTC. V gene TRBV5-5 combines with J gene TRBJ2-7, with D uncertain. The CDR3 length is 15 residues. V lost 2 bases, J lost 1 base, and 13 bases lay in between. Germline CDR1 reads SGHKS; CDR2 reads YYEKEE (reference sequence).

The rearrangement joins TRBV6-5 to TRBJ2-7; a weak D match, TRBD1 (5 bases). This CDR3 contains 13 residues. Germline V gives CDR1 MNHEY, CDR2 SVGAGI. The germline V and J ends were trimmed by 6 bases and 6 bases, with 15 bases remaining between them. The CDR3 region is CASSDSRVGEQYF. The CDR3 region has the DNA TGTGCCAGCAGCGATTCCAGGGTAGGCGAGCAGTACTTC.

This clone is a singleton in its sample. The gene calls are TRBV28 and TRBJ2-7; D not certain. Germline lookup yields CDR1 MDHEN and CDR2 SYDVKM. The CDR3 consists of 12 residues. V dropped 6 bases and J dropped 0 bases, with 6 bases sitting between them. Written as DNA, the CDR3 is TGTGCCAGCAGCCCGTCCTCCTACGAGCAGTACTTC. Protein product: CASSPSSYEQYF.

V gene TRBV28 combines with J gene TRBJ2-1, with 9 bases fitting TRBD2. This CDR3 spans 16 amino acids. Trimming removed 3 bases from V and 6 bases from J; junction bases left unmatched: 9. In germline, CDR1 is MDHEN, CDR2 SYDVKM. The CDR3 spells CASSFFSRGGLNEQFF. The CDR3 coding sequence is TGTGCCAGCAGTTTTTTCTCGCGGGGGGGCCTCAATGAGCAGTTCTTC.

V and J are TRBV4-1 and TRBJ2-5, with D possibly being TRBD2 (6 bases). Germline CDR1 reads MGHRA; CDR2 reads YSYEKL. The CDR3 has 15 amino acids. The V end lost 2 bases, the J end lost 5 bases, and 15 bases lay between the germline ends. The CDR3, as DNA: TGCGCCAGCAGCCAACTAGCGACATCCGTGGAGACCCAGTACTTC. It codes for CASSQLATSVETQYF.

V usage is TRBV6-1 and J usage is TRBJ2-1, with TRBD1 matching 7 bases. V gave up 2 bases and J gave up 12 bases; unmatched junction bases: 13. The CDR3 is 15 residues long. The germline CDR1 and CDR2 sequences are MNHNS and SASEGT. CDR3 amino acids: CASSEMGQKRVVQFF. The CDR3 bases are TGTGCCAGCAGTGAAATGGGACAGAAAAGAGTAGTGCAGTTCTTC.

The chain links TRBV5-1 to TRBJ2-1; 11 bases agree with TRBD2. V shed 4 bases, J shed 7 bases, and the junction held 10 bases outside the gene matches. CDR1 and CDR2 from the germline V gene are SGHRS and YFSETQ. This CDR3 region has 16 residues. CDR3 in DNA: TGCGCCAGCAGCCCGGGACTAGCGGTGGGGGGGAATGAGCAGTTCTTC. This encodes CASSPGLAVGGNEQFF.

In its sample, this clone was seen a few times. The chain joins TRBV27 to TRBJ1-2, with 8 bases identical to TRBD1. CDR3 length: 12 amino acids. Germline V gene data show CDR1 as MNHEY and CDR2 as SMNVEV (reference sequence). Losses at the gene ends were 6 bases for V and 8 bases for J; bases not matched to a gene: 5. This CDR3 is CASSTGGGGYTF. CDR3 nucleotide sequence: TGTGCCAGCAGCACAGGGGGAGGCGGCTACACCTTC.